Included here is one T cell receptor (beta chain) sequence, with context. What antigen it recognizes has not been identified. One base away there is no much larger clone; base qualities are not given. This entry comes from a study of T cells in Graves' hyperthyroidism and ophthalmopathy (dated by TCRdb to between 2018 and 2021). Background on the whole study: Peripheral blood was collected at initial diagnosis, before any treatment. Prospective prediction of ophthalmopathy was tested in an independent validation cohort consisting of 18 to 20 hyperthyroidism patients and some 17 patients who later progressed to ophthalmopathy. TCR Vbeta CDR3 sequencing of some 140 peripheral blood samples (roughly 43 ophthalmopathy, about 80 hyperthyroidism and approximately 17 progressor patients) is reported in the paper. A discovery cohort of around 98 patients, approximately 45 with Graves' ophthalmopathy and about 58 with stable Graves' hyperthyroidism, was used to find distinguishing TCR V-J signatures. After sampling, hyperthyroidism patients received methimazole starting at 30 mg daily, and ophthalmopathy patients received high-dose intravenous methylprednisolone. In about 6 Graves' hyperthyroidism patients, the study also compared T-cell repertoires from thyroid tissue with T-cell repertoires from blood. The 100 or so discovery patients were divided at random into training and test sets in a 7:3 ratio. The research as a whole found: Most expanded thyroid clonotypes (frequency above 0.001) were also detected in blood, a finding suggesting that blood repertoires may reflect thyroid immune responses. Sample size was not statistically predetermined, and investigators were not blinded to group allocation. In validation, the model predicted progression to ophthalmopathy with roughly 70% sensitivity and about 72% specificity, a median of 6.5 months before onset. In cross-validation, a model built on a 13 V-J signature told ophthalmopathy apart from stable hyperthyroidism with approximately 91% sensitivity and roughly 81% specificity, and in testing the same model reached 80%/75%.

Stable Graves' hyperthyroidism was defined as no progression to ophthalmopathy during 18 months of follow-up. Hyperthyroidism patients were aged 18 to 65 years and newly diagnosed, with disease duration of less than 2 months. Exclusion was applied to patients with uncontrolled infections, other autoimmune diseases, pregnancy or lactation. Diagnoses were established on the basis of clinical symptoms, serum thyroxine and TRAb, thyroid ultrasound, and orbital computed tomography. PBMCs were isolated from approximately 10 ml of fresh peripheral blood by Ficoll-Paque density gradient centrifugation. Total RNA was extracted using Trizol reagent, and RNA quality was assessed on an Agilent 2100 Bioanalyzer. The TCR beta CDR3 regions were amplified from the RNA transcripts. The TCR CDR3 was subjected to a first round of RT-PCR using the HTBI primer set and the Qiagen OneStep RT-PCR kit. A second multiplex PCR round built the libraries, followed by size selection and purification. Sequencing of the libraries was done on an Illumina HiSeq2000 using paired-end 100 bp reads. Regarding the original processing steps: Raw data were processed with SOAPnuke, discarding reads with adapters, uncalled bases, mean Phred below 15, or no exact constant-primer or identifier match. High-quality paired reads were merged with COPE v1.2.5, and unique nucleotide sequences were defined as clonotypes. Clonotypes were aligned to IMGT TRBV, TRBD and TRBJ reference segments using MiTCR v1.1. Only V-J combinations with frequency above 0.0001, covering 99% to 99.2% of repertoires, were analysed. The TCS score was defined as the ratio of F50 (clonal expansion) to E x V (chaos), calculated using BLOSUM62-based TCRdist between CDR3 peptides within each V-J. Welch's t-statistics and random forest reduced around 550 V-J features to around 14, which were used in a naive Bayes classifier (R e1071). Clones were called with MiXCR by TCRdb after fastp trimmed the public reads at Q25, and only in-frame beta chains were retained. CDR3 protein duplicates are merged, each entry listing the most common genes and DNA. The authors' filters were not applied to this entry. This sample comprises 550,000 to 650,000 distinct CDR3 sequences, around 13% of them detected only once. The top ten clonotypes cover approximately 14% of the sample.

V is pared back by 0 bases and J by 1 base, with 13 bases lying between the germline termini. The germline V gene encodes CDR1 DFQATT and CDR2 SNEGSKA (reference sequence). The CDR3 covers 16 residues, taking in both the cysteine and the phenylalanine. The read is trimmed to its CDR3 DNA, 48 bases read in frame from base 1. Sequences were obtained from blood. The sequence joins TRBV20-1 to TRBJ1-5, with the identity of the D gene unclear. This TCR derives from a woman in her 40s with Graves' hyperthyroidism. The sequenced DNA: TGCAGTGCTAGAGATCGCGTAGGGATCAGCAATCAGCCCCAGCATTTT. Its protein reads: CSARDRVGISNQPQHF.